This TCR beta chain was recovered during a study of blood T cell repertoires in COVID-19. The CDR3 has 13 amino acids. With 8 bases clipped from V and 2 bases from J, the junction kept 4 bases outside the gene matches. From germline, CDR1 is LGHDT and CDR2 YNNKEL (reference sequence). Only one count was recorded for this clone. Produced via immunoSEQ multiplex PCR; TCRdb's table is partial and in-frame only. The sample yields under 60,000 clones, 90% seen once. J is TRBJ2-7 and V is TRBV3-1 (or the pseudogene TRBV3-2), with 9 positions matching TRBD2. This clonotype originated in a man over 45 with acute or convalescent COVID-19. The specimen was peripheral blood. CDR3 DNA: TGTGCCAGCTCTAGCGGGACCACCTACGAGCAGTACTTC. Its protein is CASSSGTTYEQYF.